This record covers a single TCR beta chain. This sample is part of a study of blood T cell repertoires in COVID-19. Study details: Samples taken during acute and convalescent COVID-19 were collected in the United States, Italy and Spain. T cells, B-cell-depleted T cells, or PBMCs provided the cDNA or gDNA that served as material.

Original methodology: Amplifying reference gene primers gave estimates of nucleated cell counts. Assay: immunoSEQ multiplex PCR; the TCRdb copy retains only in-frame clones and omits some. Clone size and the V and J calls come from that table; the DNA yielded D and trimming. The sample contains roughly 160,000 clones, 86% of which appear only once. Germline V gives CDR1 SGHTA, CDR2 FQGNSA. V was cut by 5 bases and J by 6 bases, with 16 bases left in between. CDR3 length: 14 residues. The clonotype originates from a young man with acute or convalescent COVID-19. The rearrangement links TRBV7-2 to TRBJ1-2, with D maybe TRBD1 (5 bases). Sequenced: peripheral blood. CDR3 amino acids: CASSQATERNGYTF. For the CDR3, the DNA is TGTGCCAGCAGCCAAGCGACAGAGCGCAATGGCTACACCTTC. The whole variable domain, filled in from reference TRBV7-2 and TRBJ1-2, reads GAGVSQSPSNKVTEKGKDVELRCDPISGHTALYWYRQSLGQGLEFLIYFQGNSAPDKSGLPSDRFSAERTGGSVSTLTIQRTQQEDSAVYLCASSQATERNGYTFGSGTRLTVV.